The present entry profiles one T cell receptor beta chain with its context. The data belong to a study of PD-L1 blockade in urothelial cancer. For the study at large: Administration of atezolizumab to patients began at some point between 2014 and 2016, at 1,200 mg intravenously every 3 weeks. About 85% of the roughly 30 patients were males with bladder-origin urothelial cancer.

This sample's time point: pretreatment peripheral blood. CDR1 is MRHNA, CDR2 SNTAGT, per germline. The CDR3 runs 13 residues. Unmatched junction bases numbered 13, after V lost 8 bases and J lost 10 bases. TCRdb's copy holds only in-frame clones and misses some; the assay was immunoSEQ multiplex PCR. Of approximately 45,000 clones in the sample, 75% to 90% are singletons; the top ten hold 1.5% to 2%. The sequence was collected from a man aged 45-65 years with urothelial cancer. This chain joins TRBV6-4 and TRBJ1-1; 7 bases are a match to TRBD1. Sequencing was performed on PBMCs, taken around atezolizumab (anti-PD-L1) treatment. CDR3: CASEDRRVFGAFF. The CDR3 DNA reads TGTGCCAGCGAGGACAGGCGGGTTTTTGGAGCTTTCTTT.